This T cell receptor beta chain was sequenced for a study of beta chain features in type 1 diabetes. This clone was detected a few times. CDR1 and CDR2 from the germline V gene are LGHNA and YNFKEQ. The V end was cut by 1 base, the J end by 3 bases, with 6 bases between. The CDR3 length is 13 residues. The entirety of the isolated RNA underwent reverse transcription, so expressed TCRB transcripts were sequenced. TCRdb's copy holds only in-frame clones and misses some; the assay was immunoSEQ multiplex PCR. Of roughly 450,000 clones in the sample, about 10% were seen once. The sequencing sample was made of naive CD4+ T cells from blood. The source is a young woman in good health. J is TRBJ2-5 and V is TRBV4-2; D unresolved. The CDR3 bases are TGTGCCAGCAGCCAAGCAGCAGAAGAGACCCAGTACTTC. Translation gives CASSQAAEETQYF.